This TCR beta chain was documented in a study of post-analysis software for immune sequencing data. Study background: Progressive-relapsing, secondary progressive and relapsing-remitting multiple sclerosis were among the disease courses included. Study-level results: Patients had higher frequencies than controls of roughly 5 TRBV segments, including TRBV5-6, TRBV5-1 and TRBV20-1. When the samples were clustered directly with F measure, those that had been prepared in the same batch showed strong co-clustering.

Libraries were made from TCR beta cDNA, and they carried unique molecular identifiers. TCRdb redid the calling of the PCR reads with MiXCR, one entry per CDR3 protein. The top ten clones hold roughly 4.9% of a sample with about 770,000 distinct CDR3 sequences, just over 45% of them seen once. In its sample, this clonotype was seen once. The antigen remains undetermined. The CDR3 covers 14 residues. V lost 3 bases to trimming and J lost 2 bases, with 7 bases between them. Per germline, CDR1 WNHNN and CDR2 SYGVQD (reference sequence). The rearrangement links TRBV10-1 to TRBJ2-2; D is undetermined. The sample taken for sequencing was blood. The TCR comes from a girl aged 5-17 years with multiple sclerosis. The CDR3 here is CASSDNSNTGELFF. CDR3 in DNA: TGCGCCAGCAGTGATAACAGTAACACCGGGGAGCTGTTTTTT.